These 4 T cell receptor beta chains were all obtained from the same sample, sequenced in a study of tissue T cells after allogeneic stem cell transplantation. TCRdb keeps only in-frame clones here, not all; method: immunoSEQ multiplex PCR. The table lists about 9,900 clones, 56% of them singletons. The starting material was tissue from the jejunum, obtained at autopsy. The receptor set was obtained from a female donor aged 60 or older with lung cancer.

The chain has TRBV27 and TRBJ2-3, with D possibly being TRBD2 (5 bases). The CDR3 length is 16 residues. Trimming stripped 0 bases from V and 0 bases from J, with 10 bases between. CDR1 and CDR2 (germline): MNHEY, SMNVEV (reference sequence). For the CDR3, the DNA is TGTGCCAGCAGTTTATCGGTCAGCGGTAGCACAGATACGCAGTATTTT. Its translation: CASSLSVSGSTDTQYF.

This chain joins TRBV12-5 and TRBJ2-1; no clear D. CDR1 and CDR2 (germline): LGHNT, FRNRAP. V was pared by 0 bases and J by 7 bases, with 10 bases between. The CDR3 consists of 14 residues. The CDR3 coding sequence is TGTGCTAGTGGTTTGGTACCATTGGGGAATGAGCAGTTCTTC. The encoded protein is CASGLVPLGNEQFF.

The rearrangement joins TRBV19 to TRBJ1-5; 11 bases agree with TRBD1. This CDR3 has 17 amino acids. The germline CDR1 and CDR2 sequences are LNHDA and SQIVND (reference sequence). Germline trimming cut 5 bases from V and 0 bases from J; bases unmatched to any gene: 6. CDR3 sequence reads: CASSSGTGGDSNQPQHF. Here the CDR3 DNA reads TGTGCCAGTAGTTCCGGGACAGGGGGTGATAGCAATCAGCCCCAGCATTTT.

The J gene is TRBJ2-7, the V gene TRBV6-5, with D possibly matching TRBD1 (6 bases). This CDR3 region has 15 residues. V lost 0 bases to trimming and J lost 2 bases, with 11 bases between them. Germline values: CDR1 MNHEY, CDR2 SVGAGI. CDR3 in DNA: TGTGCCAGCAGTTACTCGACGCGGACAGCCTACGAGCAGTACTTC. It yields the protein CASSYSTRTAYEQYF.